This T cell receptor beta chain was captured in a study of radiotherapy plus CTLA-4 blockade in lung cancer. About the research overall: With less than 40% of patients having disease control, objective responses were seen in 15% to 20%.

This clone was counted only a few times. Its antigen is still unknown. Patients in the study, people with chemo-refractory metastatic non-small-cell lung cancer, received focal radiation plus ipilimumab CTLA-4 blockade. Study-level findings and limits: There was expansion of tumor-derived TCR clones in blood after radiotherapy plus ipilimumab. Interferon-beta and early blood T cell clone dynamics reportedly predicted response best.

CDR1 is SGHNT, CDR2 YENEEA, per germline. V gave up 4 bases and J gave up 6 bases, with 8 bases separating them. The CDR3 covers 12 residues. The protocol was immunoSEQ multiplex PCR, while the TCRdb copy is restricted to in-frame clones and leaves out a portion. The sample consists of about 73,000 clones, around 86% of them appearing once. The chain joins TRBV11-3 to TRBJ2-3; weak D call: TRBD2 (5 bases). The sequencing used peripheral blood, collected from a patient treated with radiotherapy plus ipilimumab. The sequence derives from a human donor with non-small cell lung cancer that progressed on radiotherapy plus ipilimumab. CDR3 bases: TGTGCCAGCAGCTCCTCGGGGGATACGCAGTATTTT. Residues: CASSSSGDTQYF. Full variable domain (outside the CDR3, taken from reference TRBV11-3 and TRBJ2-3): EAGVVQSPRYKIIEKKQPVAFWCNPISGHNTLYWYLQNLGQGPELLIRYENEEAVDDSQLPKDRFSAERLKGVDSTLKIQPAELGDSAVYLCASSSSGDTQYFGPGTRLTVL.